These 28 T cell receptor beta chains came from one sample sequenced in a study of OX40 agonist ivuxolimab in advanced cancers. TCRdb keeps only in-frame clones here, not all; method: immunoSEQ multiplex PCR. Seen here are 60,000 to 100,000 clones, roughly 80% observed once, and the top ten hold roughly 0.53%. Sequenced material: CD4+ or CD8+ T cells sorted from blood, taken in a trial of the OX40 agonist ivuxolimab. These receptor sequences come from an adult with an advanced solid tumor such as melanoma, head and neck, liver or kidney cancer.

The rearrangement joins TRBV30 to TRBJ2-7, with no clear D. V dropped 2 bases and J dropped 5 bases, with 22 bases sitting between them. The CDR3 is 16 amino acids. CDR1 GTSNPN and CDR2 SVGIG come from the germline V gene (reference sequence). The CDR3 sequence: CAWSPRRTRGDNEQYF. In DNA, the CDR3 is TGTGCCTGGAGTCCCCGGCGGACCCGAGGAGACAACGAGCAGTACTTC.

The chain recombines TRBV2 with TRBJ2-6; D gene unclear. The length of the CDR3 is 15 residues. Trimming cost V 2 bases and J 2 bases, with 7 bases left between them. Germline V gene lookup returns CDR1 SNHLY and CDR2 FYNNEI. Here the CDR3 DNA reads TGTGCCAGCAGTGAAAGACAAACTGGGGCCAACGTCCTGACTTTC. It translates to CASSERQTGANVLTF.

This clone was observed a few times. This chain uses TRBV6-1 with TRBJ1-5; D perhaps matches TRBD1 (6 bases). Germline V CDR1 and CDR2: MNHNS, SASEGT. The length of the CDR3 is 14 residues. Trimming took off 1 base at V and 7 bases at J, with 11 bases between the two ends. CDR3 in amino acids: CASSEGRGAQPQHF. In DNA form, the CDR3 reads TGTGCCAGCAGTGAAGGTAGGGGGGCGCAGCCCCAGCATTTT.

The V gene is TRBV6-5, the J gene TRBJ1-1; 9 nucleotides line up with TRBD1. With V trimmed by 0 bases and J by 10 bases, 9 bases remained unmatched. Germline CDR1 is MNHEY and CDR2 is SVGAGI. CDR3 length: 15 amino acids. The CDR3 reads CASSYSRGQGLGAFF. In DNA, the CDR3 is TGTGCCAGCAGTTACTCCCGGGGACAGGGCTTGGGAGCTTTCTTT.

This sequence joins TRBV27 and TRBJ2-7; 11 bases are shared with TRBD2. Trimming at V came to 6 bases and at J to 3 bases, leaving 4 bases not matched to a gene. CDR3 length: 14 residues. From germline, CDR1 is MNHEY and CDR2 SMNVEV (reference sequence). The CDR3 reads CASRLGTSGYEQYF. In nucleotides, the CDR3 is TGTGCCAGCAGACTGGGGACTAGCGGCTACGAGCAGTACTTC.

This CDR3 reads CSVFSPVNYGYTF. The CDR3 DNA reads TGCAGCGTTTTTTCGCCGGTTAACTATGGCTACACCTTC. The chain is built from TRBV29-1 and TRBJ1-2; no definite D call. Germline V gives CDR1 SQVTM, CDR2 ANQGSEA. This CDR3 has 13 residues. Trimming cost V 5 bases and J 1 base, with 11 bases left between them.

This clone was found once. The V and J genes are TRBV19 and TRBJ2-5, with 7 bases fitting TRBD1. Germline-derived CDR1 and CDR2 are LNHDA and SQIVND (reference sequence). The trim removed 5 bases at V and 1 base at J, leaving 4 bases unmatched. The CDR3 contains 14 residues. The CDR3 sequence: CASSSQGVQETQYF. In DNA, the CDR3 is TGTGCCAGTAGTTCGCAGGGGGTCCAAGAGACCCAGTACTTC.

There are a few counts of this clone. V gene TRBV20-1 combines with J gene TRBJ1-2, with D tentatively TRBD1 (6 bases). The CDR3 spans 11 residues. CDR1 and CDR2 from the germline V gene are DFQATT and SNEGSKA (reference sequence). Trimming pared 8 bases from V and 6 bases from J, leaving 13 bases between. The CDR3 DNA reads TGCAGTCAGTCCACAGGGCATGGCTACACCTTC. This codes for CSQSTGHGYTF.

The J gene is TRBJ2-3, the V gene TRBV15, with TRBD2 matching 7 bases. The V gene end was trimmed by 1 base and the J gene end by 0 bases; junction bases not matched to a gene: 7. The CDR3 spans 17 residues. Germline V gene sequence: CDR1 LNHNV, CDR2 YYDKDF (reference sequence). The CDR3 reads CATSRGGGGTSTDTQYF. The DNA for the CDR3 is TGTGCCACCAGCAGAGGAGGCGGGGGTACTAGCACAGATACGCAGTATTTT.

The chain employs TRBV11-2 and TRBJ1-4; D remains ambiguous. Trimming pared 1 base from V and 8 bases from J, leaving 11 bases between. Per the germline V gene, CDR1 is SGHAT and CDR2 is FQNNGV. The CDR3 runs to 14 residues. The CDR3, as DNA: TGTGCCAGCAGCTTAGCGACCGTAGAGGAAAAACTGTTTTTT. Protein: CASSLATVEEKLFF. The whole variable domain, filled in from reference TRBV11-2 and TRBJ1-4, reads EAGVAQSPRYKIIEKRQSVAFWCNPISGHATLYWYQQILGQGPKLLIQFQNNGVVDDSQLPKDRFSAERLKGVDSTLKIQPAKLEDSAVYLCASSLATVEEKLFFGSGTQLSVL.

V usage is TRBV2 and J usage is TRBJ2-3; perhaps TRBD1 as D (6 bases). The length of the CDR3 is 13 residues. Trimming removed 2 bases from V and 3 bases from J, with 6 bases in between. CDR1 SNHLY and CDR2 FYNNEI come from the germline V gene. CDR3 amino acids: CASSEQGTDTQYF. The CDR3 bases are TGTGCCAGCAGTGAACAGGGGACAGATACGCAGTATTTT.

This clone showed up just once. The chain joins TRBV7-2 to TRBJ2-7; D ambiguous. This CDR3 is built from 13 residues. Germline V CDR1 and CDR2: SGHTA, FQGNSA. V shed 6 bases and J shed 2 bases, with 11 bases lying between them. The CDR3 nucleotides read TGTGCCAGCAGGGGCGGCGTGACCTACGAGCAGTACTTC. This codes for CASRGGVTYEQYF.

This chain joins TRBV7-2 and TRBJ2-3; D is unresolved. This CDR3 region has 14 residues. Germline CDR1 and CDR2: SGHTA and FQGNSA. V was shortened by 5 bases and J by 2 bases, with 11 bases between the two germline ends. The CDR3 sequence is CASSRDLLTDTQYF. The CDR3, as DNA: TGTGCCAGCAGCCGAGATCTCCTCACAGATACGCAGTATTTT.

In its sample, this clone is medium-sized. In DNA, the CDR3 is TGTGCCAGCAGTGACAGGGACACCGGGGAGCTGTTTTTT. It encodes CASSDRDTGELFF. V usage is TRBV6-4 and J usage is TRBJ2-2; D ambiguous. The CDR3 consists of 13 residues. The germline V gene has CDR1 MRHNA and CDR2 SNTAGT. V was pared by 2 bases and J by 3 bases, with 4 bases between.

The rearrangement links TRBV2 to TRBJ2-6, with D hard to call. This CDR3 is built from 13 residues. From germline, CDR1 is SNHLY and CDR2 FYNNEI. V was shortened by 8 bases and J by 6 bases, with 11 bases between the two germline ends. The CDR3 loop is CASLAAEANVLTF. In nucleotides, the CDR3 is TGTGCCAGCCTTGCCGCCGAGGCCAACGTCCTGACTTTC.

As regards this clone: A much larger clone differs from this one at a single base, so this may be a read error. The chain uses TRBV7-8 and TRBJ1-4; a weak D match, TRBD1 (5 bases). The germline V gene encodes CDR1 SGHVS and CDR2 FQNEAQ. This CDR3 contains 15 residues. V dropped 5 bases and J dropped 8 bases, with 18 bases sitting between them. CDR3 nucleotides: TGTGCCAGCAGCCAAGGCGGGGTGGGGGGAGAAAAACTGTTTTTT. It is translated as CASSQGGVGGEKLFF.

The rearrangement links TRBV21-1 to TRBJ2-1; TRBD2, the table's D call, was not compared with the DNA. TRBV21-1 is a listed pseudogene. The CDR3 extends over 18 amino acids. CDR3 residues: CASSNGPESGMSYNEQFF. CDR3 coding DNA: TGTGCCAGCAGCAATGGGCCCGAAAGCGGGATGTCCTACAATGAGCAGTTCTTC.

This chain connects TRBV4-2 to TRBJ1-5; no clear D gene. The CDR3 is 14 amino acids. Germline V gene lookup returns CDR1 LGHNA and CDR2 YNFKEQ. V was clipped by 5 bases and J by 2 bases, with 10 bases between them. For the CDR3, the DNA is TGTGCCAGCAGCTTGGACCTAGGCAATCAGCCCCAGCATTTT. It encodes CASSLDLGNQPQHF.

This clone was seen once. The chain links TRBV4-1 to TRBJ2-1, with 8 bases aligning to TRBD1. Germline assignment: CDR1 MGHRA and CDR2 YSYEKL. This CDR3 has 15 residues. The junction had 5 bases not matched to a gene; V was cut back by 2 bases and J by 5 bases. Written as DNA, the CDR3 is TGCGCCAGCAGCCAATCCGGACAGGGACACAATGAGCAGTTCTTC. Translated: CASSQSGQGHNEQFF.

The CDR3 region has the DNA TGTGCCAGCTCACCACCTAGCGGGAGTCTCAGATACACAGATACGCAGTATTTT. Its protein product is CASSPPSGSLRYTDTQYF. The J gene is TRBJ2-3, the V gene TRBV18; 9 nucleotides align to TRBD2. J was trimmed by 2 bases and V by 0 bases; bases with no gene match: 9. There are 18 residues in the CDR3. Per the germline V gene, CDR1 is KGHSH and CDR2 is LQKENI.

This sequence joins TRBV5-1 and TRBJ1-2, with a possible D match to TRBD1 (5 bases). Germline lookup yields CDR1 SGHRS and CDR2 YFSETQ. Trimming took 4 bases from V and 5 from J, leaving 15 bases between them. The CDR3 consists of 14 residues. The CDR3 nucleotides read TGCGCCAGCAGCCCCGGTGGGGGGACTTATGGCTACACCTTC. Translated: CASSPGGGTYGYTF.

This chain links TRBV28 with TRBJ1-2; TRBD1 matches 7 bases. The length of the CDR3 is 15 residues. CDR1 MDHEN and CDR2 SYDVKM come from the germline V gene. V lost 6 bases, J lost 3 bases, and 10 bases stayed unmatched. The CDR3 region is CASSSPRQGDYGYTF. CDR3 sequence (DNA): TGTGCCAGCAGCTCCCCCCGACAGGGCGACTATGGCTACACCTTC.

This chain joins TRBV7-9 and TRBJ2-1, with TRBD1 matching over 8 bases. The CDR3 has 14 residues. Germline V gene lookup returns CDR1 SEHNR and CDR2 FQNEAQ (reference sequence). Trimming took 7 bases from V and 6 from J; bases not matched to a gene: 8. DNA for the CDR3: TGTGCCAGCAACCTCCTTGGACAGGGCAATGAGCAGTTCTTC. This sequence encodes CASNLLGQGNEQFF.

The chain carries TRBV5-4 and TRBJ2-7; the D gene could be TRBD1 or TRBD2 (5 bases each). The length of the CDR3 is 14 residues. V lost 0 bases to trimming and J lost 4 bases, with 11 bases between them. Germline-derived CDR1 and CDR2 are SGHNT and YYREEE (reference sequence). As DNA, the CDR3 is TGTGCCAGCAGCTTGGACGGGGCAACGTACGAGCAGTACTTC. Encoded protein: CASSLDGATYEQYF.

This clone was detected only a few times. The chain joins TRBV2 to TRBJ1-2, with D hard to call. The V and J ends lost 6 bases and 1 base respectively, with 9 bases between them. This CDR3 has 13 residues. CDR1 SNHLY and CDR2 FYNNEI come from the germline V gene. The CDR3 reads CASSVDNNYGYTF. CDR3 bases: TGTGCCAGCAGCGTCGATAATAACTATGGCTACACCTTC.

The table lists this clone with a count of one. This chain's CDR3 is CASSLVGTGSYEQYF. DNA for the CDR3: TGTGCCAGCAGCTTAGTCGGGACAGGGTCATACGAGCAGTACTTC. J is TRBJ2-7 and V is TRBV7-2, with 9 bases that match TRBD1. Germline assignment: CDR1 SGHTA and CDR2 FQGNSA. The CDR3 runs 15 residues. V was pared by 1 base and J by 4 bases, with 5 bases of the junction left unmatched.

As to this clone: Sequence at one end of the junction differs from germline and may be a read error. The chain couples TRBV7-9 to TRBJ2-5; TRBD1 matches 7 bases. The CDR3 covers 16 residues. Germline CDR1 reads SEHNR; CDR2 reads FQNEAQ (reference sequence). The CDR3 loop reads CASSLEKGTVQETQYF. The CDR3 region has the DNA TGTGCCAGCAGTTTAGAGAAAGGGACAGTCCAAGAGACCCAGTACTTC.

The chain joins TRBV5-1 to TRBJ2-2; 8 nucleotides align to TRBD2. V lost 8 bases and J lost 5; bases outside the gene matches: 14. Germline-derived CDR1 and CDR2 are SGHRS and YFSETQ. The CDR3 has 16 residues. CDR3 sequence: CASRTPVVAGTGELFF. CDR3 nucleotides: TGCGCCAGTCGAACCCCCGTGGTAGCGGGGACCGGGGAGCTGTTTTTT.